The TCR beta chain under discussion was sequenced for a study of cytomegalovirus exposure and HLA in healthy donors. Findings and limits, study-wide: Most TCR sequences were uncommon, yet certain public TCRs appeared in many donors.

The CDR3 has 13 residues. V trimming: 4 bases; J trimming: 5 bases; junction bases outside the gene matches: 3. Germline V gene lookup returns CDR1 MNHEY and CDR2 SVGAGI. As regards this clone: Its antigen remains unknown.

Use of 60 Vbeta and 13 Jbeta primers characterized the PCR. The repertoire was sequenced with immunoSEQ multiplex PCR; TCRdb's copy has only in-frame clones and lacks some. The sample has some 32,000 clones, approximately 87% seen once. The source is a boy younger than 18 in good health and CMV-seronegative. Sequencing used PBMCs. V and J are TRBV6-5 and TRBJ1-2; TRBD1 matches 8 bases. Here the CDR3 DNA reads TGTGCCAGCAGTTGGACAGGGAATTATGGCTACACCTTC. Protein product: CASSWTGNYGYTF.